A single sample gave rise to the 11 T cell receptor beta chains below, sequenced in a study of blood T cell repertoires in COVID-19. Generated by immunoSEQ multiplex PCR, the TCRdb table keeps only in-frame clones and is missing some. The data show just over 90,000 clones, 85% to 90% seen once. Specimen: peripheral blood. These receptors all come from a human donor with active COVID-19. The donor label of this sample is uncertain.

The CDR3, as DNA: TGTGCCAGCTCTAATACAGGGGGAGACTCACCCCTCCACTTT. Translating gives CASSNTGGDSPLHF. The chain combines TRBV18 with TRBJ1-6; TRBD1 matches 8 bases. After removal of 6 bases from V and 10 bases from J, the junction contained 8 bases not matched to a gene. Germline CDR1 reads KGHSH; CDR2 reads LQKENI. This CDR3 spans 14 amino acids.

The V call is TRBV19, the J call TRBJ1-1; TRBD1 aligns across 9 bases. Losses at the gene ends were 1 base for V and 4 bases for J; bases not matched to a gene: 7. Germline assignment: CDR1 LNHDA and CDR2 SQIVND (reference sequence). This CDR3 has 16 amino acids. The CDR3: CASSIGTGALGTEAFF. CDR3 sequence (DNA): TGTGCCAGTAGTATAGGGACAGGGGCCCTGGGCACTGAAGCTTTCTTT.

The DNA of the CDR3 is TGCGCCAGCAGCCAAGATCCGGTGGGGCCAGAGACCCAGTACTTC. This gives the protein CASSQDPVGPETQYF. V is TRBV4-1 and J is TRBJ2-5, with D possibly being TRBD1 (5 bases). The V and J ends lost 0 bases and 4 bases respectively, with 12 bases between them. The germline V gene encodes CDR1 MGHRA and CDR2 YSYEKL. This CDR3 region has 15 residues.

The chain uses TRBV12-3 or TRBV12-4 and TRBJ1-5, with D possibly TRBD1 on 6 matching bases. Trimming shortened V by 6 bases and J by 2 bases, and 8 bases separated the two germline ends. This CDR3 is 13 amino acids long. Here the CDR3 DNA reads TGTGCCAGCAGCGGACAGCGCAATCAGCCCCAGCATTTT. This codes for CASSGQRNQPQHF.

The rearrangement uses TRBV19 and TRBJ1-1; no firm D call. This CDR3 is built from 13 residues. Germline CDR1 LNHDA, CDR2 SQIVND (reference sequence). V lost 7 bases, J lost 1 base, and 10 bases lay in between. The CDR3 is CASTYRRNTEAFF. CDR3 nucleotides: TGTGCCAGTACCTACAGACGGAACACTGAAGCTTTCTTT.

The chain employs TRBV6-1 and TRBJ1-2; a weak D match, TRBD1 (5 bases). The V end lost 3 bases, the J end lost 3 bases, and 8 bases lay between the germline ends. Germline loops: CDR1 MNHNS, CDR2 SASEGT. This CDR3 spans 13 amino acids. Here the CDR3 DNA reads TGTGCCAGCAGTGAGCAGGGTGACTATGGCTACACCTTC. It specifies CASSEQGDYGYTF.

This clone was observed a single time. The chain employs TRBV7-2 and TRBJ2-7; weak D call: TRBD2 (6 bases). The CDR3 spans 15 residues. CDR1 is SGHTA and CDR2 is FQGNSA in the germline V gene. Trimming took off 5 bases at V and 0 bases at J, with 14 bases between the two ends. In DNA, the CDR3 is TGTGCCAGCAGCCCGGGACTTGCGGGCTCCTACGAGCAGTACTTC. Translating it yields CASSPGLAGSYEQYF. Filled out from reference TRBV7-2 and TRBJ2-7, the complete variable domain reads GAGVSQSPSNKVTEKGKDVELRCDPISGHTALYWYRQSLGQGLEFLIYFQGNSAPDKSGLPSDRFSAERTGGSVSTLTIQRTQQEDSAVYLCASSPGLAGSYEQYFGPGTRLTVT.

The DNA for the CDR3 is TGTGCCAGCAGTGACAGGGGGAGACATGAAAAACTGTTTTTT. This sequence encodes CASSDRGRHEKLFF. V and J are TRBV6-2 or TRBV6-3 and TRBJ1-4; 9 nucleotides match TRBD1. The CDR3 spans 14 residues. V dropped 5 bases and J dropped 6; count of bases not matched to a gene: 4. Germline CDR1 MNHEY, CDR2 SVGEGT.

This clone has only a few counts. The J gene is TRBJ1-2, the V gene TRBV2, with 7 bases lining up with TRBD1. The CDR3 loop spans 14 amino acids. Germline V lookup: CDR1 SNHLY, CDR2 FYNNEI. The V and J ends lost 6 bases and 11 bases, in that order; junction bases with no gene match: 15. The CDR3 loop is CASSFRQGGEPYTF. The CDR3 DNA reads as TGTGCCAGCAGCTTTCGACAGGGCGGGGAGCCATACACCTTC.

The chain joins TRBV4-3 to TRBJ1-1; D remains unclear. V lost 3 bases to trimming and J lost 4 bases, with 9 bases between them. The CDR3 consists of 13 residues. Germline V gene data show CDR1 as LGHNA and CDR2 as YSLEER. The CDR3 DNA reads as TGCGCCAGCAGCCATCGGGTTGGCACTGAAGCTTTCTTT. Translation gives CASSHRVGTEAFF.

This chain uses TRBV5-4 with TRBJ1-4; 7 nucleotides match TRBD1. Trimming cost V 1 base and J 8 bases; bases outside gene matches: 11. Germline assignment: CDR1 SGHNT and CDR2 YYREEE (reference sequence). The CDR3 loop spans 16 amino acids. The CDR3 nucleotides read TGTGCCAGCAGCTTGCCGAATACAGGGGATGTGGAAAAACTGTTTTTT. Translating it yields CASSLPNTGDVEKLFF.